Detailed here is one TCR beta chain. These data come from a study of CD8+ T cells in alopecia areata. Extracted RNA was reverse transcribed into cDNA, the sequencing template. Clones were sequenced by immunoSEQ multiplex PCR, and TCRdb holds only the in-frame ones, with some missing. The table shows about 76,000 clones, with approximately 66% occurring only once. Treatment described: oral pan-JAK inhibitor, 5-10 mg twice daily. Specimens obtained from alopecia areata patients comprised lesional scalp punch biopsies and peripheral blood. V was pared by 0 bases and J by 3 bases, with 16 bases between. This CDR3 has 17 residues. CDR1 and CDR2 from the germline V gene are SGHRS and YFSETQ.

The V call is TRBV5-1, the J call TRBJ2-1; D is unclear. This receptor was identified in a human donor with alopecia areata. Sequenced material: CD8+ T cells sorted from blood, taken at week 24, from a patient treated with tofacitinib. The chain's CDR3 is CASSLALTEQYYNEQFF. The CDR3 DNA follows: TGCGCCAGCAGCTTGGCCCTAACGGAACAGTACTACAATGAGCAGTTCTTC.